Following are 6 T cell receptor beta chains from one sample sequenced in a study of tumor and adjacent non-tumor tissue in lung cancer. Three rounds of nested PCR, following a modified ARM-PCR protocol, produced the TCRbeta library. TCRdb ran MiXCR on the multiplex PCR reads and lists one entry per CDR3 protein. The repertoire includes about 75,000 distinct CDR3 sequences, around 74% of them detected once, and about 12% sits in the top ten. RNA was extracted from bulk tissue without any cell sorting. Sequencing was done on a sample of lung tumor tissue. These receptors all come from a woman in her forties or fifties with non-small cell lung cancer.

For this clonotype: The junction shows a germline mismatch at one end, possibly a read error. This chain joins TRBV6-5 and TRBJ1-4, with 8 nucleotides matching TRBD1. From germline, CDR1 is MNHEY and CDR2 SVGAGI. The CDR3 contains 17 residues. The CDR3 sequence is CASSHFNPGGSNEKLFF. The CDR3 DNA reads as TGTGCCAGCAGTCATTTTAATCCAGGGGGCTCTAATGAAAAATTGTTTTTT.

This clonotype was recorded a few times. At one end the junction does not follow the germline gene, possibly because of a read error. V gene TRBV11-1 combines with J gene TRBJ2-7; 9 nucleotides line up with TRBD1. The CDR3 totals 15 residues. CDR1 is SGHAT and CDR2 is FQDESV in the germline V gene (reference sequence). The CDR3 sequence is CASSRTGAASYVQYF. The CDR3 nucleotides are TGTGCCAGCAGTCGGACAGGGGCGGCCTCCTACGTGCAGTATTTC. The variable domain in full, completed from reference TRBV11-1 and TRBJ2-7, reads EAEVAQSPRYKITEKSQAVAFWCDPISGHATLYWYRQILGQGPELLVQFQDESVVDDSQLPKDRFSAERLKGVDSTLKIQPAELGDSAMYLCASSRTGAASYVQYFGPGTRLTVT.

This clonotype showed up just a few times. A much bigger clone sits one base away, suggesting this may be a read error. The V and J genes are TRBV5-1 and TRBJ2-7; 12 bases are a match to TRBD2. The CDR3 is 16 residues long. Losses at the gene ends were 1 base for V and 2 bases for J; bases not matched to a gene: 4. Looked up from germline, CDR1 is SGHRS and CDR2 is YFSETQ. DNA for the CDR3: TGCGCCAGCAGCTTGTATACTAGCGGGGGGACCTACGAGCAGTACTTC. Amino acid sequence: CASSLYTSGGTYEQYF.

This clonotype has a count of ten or more. A much more abundant neighbour one base away suggests this may be a read error. The J gene is TRBJ1-5, the V gene TRBV12-3 or TRBV12-4; D remains unclear. The CDR3 runs to 14 residues. The V end was cut by 2 bases, the J end by 5 bases, with 10 bases between. CDR3 coding DNA: TGTGCCAGCAGTTTAAGGGAAGACGATCAGCCCCAGCATTTT. As protein: CASSLREDDQPQHF.

On this clonotype: One junction end does not reproduce the germline sequence, and a read error may be involved. V and J are TRBV27 and TRBJ2-7; 9 bases are a match to TRBD1. Germline-derived CDR1 and CDR2 are MNHEY and SMNVEV (reference sequence). CDR3 size: 15 residues. For the CDR3, the DNA is TGTGCCAGCAGTCCTCGACAGGGGGATCCCTACGTGCAGTACTTC. Encoded protein: CASSPRQGDPYVQYF.

In regard to this clonotype: The conserved phenylalanine or tryptophan normally closing the CDR3 is absent here, so this likely arose from a read error. This chain joins TRBV11-2 and TRBJ2-5; D may be TRBD1 or TRBD2 (5 bases each). Between the trimmed V and J ends, which lost 1 base and 0 bases, there was a span of 12 bases. CDR1 and CDR2 (germline): SGHAT, FQNNGV. The CDR3 spans 16 residues. The CDR3 DNA is TGTGCCAGCAGCTTAGGAGGGGCGTGTAACCAAGAGACCCAGTACCTC. This gives the protein CASSLGGACNQETQYL.